A selection of T cell receptor beta chains follows, all from one sample in a study of shared clonotypes between healthy human individuals. Method: immunoSEQ multiplex PCR; TCRdb's copy keeps in-frame clones and lacks some. Found here are under 2.5 million clones, about 90% of them singletons; the top ten hold about 0.41%. The sequenced sample was naive CD4+ T cells from PBMCs. These TCRs come from a man younger than 30 in good health. Some clones in this sample may be carry-over from other donors' samples. Each CDR3 is given with its conserved first and last residue. The order of the fields is CDR3 DNA, CDR3 protein, V gene, clone size, D gene, J gene. D genes are given only for firm matches. For some rows the clone size is stated as once, few or many, or as a class when expanded; others skip it.

CDR3nt: TGTGCCAGTAGTACGACAGGGGTAAGTGATCAGCCCCAGCATTTT; CDR3aa: CASSTTGVSDQPQHF; v_gene: TRBV19; abundance: .; d_gene: TRBD1; j_gene: TRBJ1-5
CDR3nt: TGCGCCAGCAGCTTTCTAGCGGGAGGTACTCGGGAGACCCAGTACTTC; CDR3aa: CASSFLAGGTRETQYF; v_gene: TRBV5-1; abundance: .; d_gene: TRBD2; j_gene: TRBJ2-5
CDR3nt: TGTGCCAGCAGTACCGATAGCAATCAGCCCCAGCATTTT; CDR3aa: CASSTDSNQPQHF; v_gene: TRBV2; abundance: .; d_gene: .; j_gene: TRBJ1-5
CDR3nt: TGTGCCAGCAGCTCTGGAGGAAGGACTGAAGCTTTCTTT; CDR3aa: CASSSGGRTEAFF; v_gene: TRBV11-3; abundance: .; d_gene: .; j_gene: TRBJ1-1
CDR3nt: TGTGCCAGTAGTAGCCCCAGCTTGGGGAATCAGCCCCAGCATTTT; CDR3aa: CASSSPSLGNQPQHF; v_gene: TRBV19; abundance: .; d_gene: .; j_gene: TRBJ1-5
CDR3nt: TGTGCCAGCATGACTAGCGGGAGGGACGGCGGGGAGCTGTTTTTT; CDR3aa: CASMTSGRDGGELFF; v_gene: TRBV6-5; abundance: .; d_gene: TRBD2; j_gene: TRBJ2-2
CDR3nt: TGTGCCAGCAGCCCTCGCCCGACAGGTTCCTACGAGCAGTACTTC; CDR3aa: CASSPRPTGSYEQYF; v_gene: TRBV9; abundance: .; d_gene: .; j_gene: TRBJ2-7
CDR3nt: TGTGCCAGCAGCTTGGGACTAGCGGGCTACAATGAGCAGTTCTTC; CDR3aa: CASSLGLAGYNEQFF; v_gene: TRBV5-6; abundance: once; d_gene: TRBD2; j_gene: TRBJ2-1
CDR3nt: TGCAGCGCCAAGGGGACTAGCGGCTACGAGCAGTACTTC; CDR3aa: CSAKGTSGYEQYF; v_gene: TRBV29-1; abundance: once; d_gene: TRBD2; j_gene: TRBJ2-7
CDR3nt: TGTGCCAGCAGCGAGCGGGGACAGGCGCCCTACGAGCAGTACTTC; CDR3aa: CASSERGQAPYEQYF; v_gene: TRBV9; abundance: .; d_gene: .; j_gene: TRBJ2-7
CDR3nt: TGTGCCAGCAGCGAGCGGGACAGGGAAGAGACCCAGTACTTC; CDR3aa: CASSERDREETQYF; v_gene: TRBV7-9; abundance: few; d_gene: TRBD1; j_gene: TRBJ2-5
CDR3nt: TGCGCCAGCAGCCAAGATCAGCATCAGCCCCAGCATTTT; CDR3aa: CASSQDQHQPQHF; v_gene: TRBV4-3; abundance: .; d_gene: .; j_gene: TRBJ1-5
CDR3nt: TGTGCCAGCAGCTTGGGAAGCTCTGGAAACACCATATATTTT; CDR3aa: CASSLGSSGNTIYF; v_gene: TRBV6-1; abundance: .; d_gene: .; j_gene: TRBJ1-3
CDR3nt: TGTGCCAGCAGTTTAGCGGGAGGGGGCTACGAGCAGTACTTC; CDR3aa: CASSLAGGGYEQYF; v_gene: TRBV27; abundance: .; d_gene: TRBD2; j_gene: TRBJ2-7
CDR3nt: TGTGCCAGCAGTCCAGGTCGGGGTAGAGAGACCCAGTACTTC; CDR3aa: CASSPGRGRETQYF; v_gene: TRBV7-3; abundance: .; d_gene: .; j_gene: TRBJ2-5
CDR3nt: TGCGCCAGCAGTGAGCGGGAGGGCCCCTACGAGCAGTACTTC; CDR3aa: CASSEREGPYEQYF; v_gene: TRBV10-1; abundance: .; d_gene: TRBD2; j_gene: TRBJ2-7
CDR3nt: TGTGCCAGCAGCCTAGGACCCAGCAATCAGCCCCAGCATTTT; CDR3aa: CASSLGPSNQPQHF; v_gene: TRBV7-2; abundance: .; d_gene: .; j_gene: TRBJ1-5
CDR3nt: TGTGCCAGCAGTCTTTCGGGCGGAGTGGGCTACAATGAGCAGTTCTTC; CDR3aa: CASSLSGGVGYNEQFF; v_gene: TRBV27; abundance: .; d_gene: .; j_gene: TRBJ2-1
CDR3nt: TGTGCCAGCAGTGAAGAAGGGCAGCTCAATCAGCCCCAGCATTTT; CDR3aa: CASSEEGQLNQPQHF; v_gene: TRBV6-1; abundance: .; d_gene: .; j_gene: TRBJ1-5
CDR3nt: TGTGCCAGCAGTGAACGCCAGACTACCAATGAGCAGTTCTTC; CDR3aa: CASSERQTTNEQFF; v_gene: TRBV2; abundance: .; d_gene: .; j_gene: TRBJ2-1
CDR3nt: TGTGCCAGCAGTCTAGGGTGGCGGGGGGCCTCCTACAATGAGCAGTTCTTC; CDR3aa: CASSLGWRGASYNEQFF; v_gene: TRBV11-3; abundance: .; d_gene: TRBD2; j_gene: TRBJ2-1
CDR3nt: TGTGCCAGTAGTATTCCCGTTAGGGGGATCGTCGAGCAGTACTTC; CDR3aa: CASSIPVRGIVEQYF; v_gene: TRBV19; abundance: .; d_gene: .; j_gene: TRBJ2-7
CDR3nt: TGTGCCAGCAGTCTCTATCGGACAGGGGGTCATGAAAAACTGTTTTTT; CDR3aa: CASSLYRTGGHEKLFF; v_gene: TRBV27; abundance: .; d_gene: TRBD1; j_gene: TRBJ1-4
CDR3nt: TGTGCCAGCAGTGAAAGGTGGGCCAGGCTCCAAGAGACCCAGTACTTC; CDR3aa: CASSERWARLQETQYF; v_gene: TRBV2; abundance: .; d_gene: .; j_gene: TRBJ2-5
CDR3nt: TGTGCCAGCAGTTTACCCGGACAGGGGGCTTACGAGCAGTACTTC; CDR3aa: CASSLPGQGAYEQYF; v_gene: TRBV28; abundance: .; d_gene: TRBD1; j_gene: TRBJ2-7
CDR3nt: TGTGCCAGCAGACCGGACTACTACACAGATACGCAGTATTTT; CDR3aa: CASRPDYYTDTQYF; v_gene: TRBV5-5; abundance: .; d_gene: .; j_gene: TRBJ2-3
CDR3nt: TGCGCCAGCAGCTTGGCAGGGGGGTATGGCTACACCTTC; CDR3aa: CASSLAGGYGYTF; v_gene: TRBV5-1; abundance: few; d_gene: TRBD1; j_gene: TRBJ1-2
CDR3nt: TGCGCCAGCAGCCCAGACAGGGCCAACGAGCAGTACTTC; CDR3aa: CASSPDRANEQYF; v_gene: TRBV5-1; abundance: .; d_gene: TRBD1; j_gene: TRBJ2-7
CDR3nt: TGTGCCAGCACAAATCCGGGGGGCGATGAGCAGTTCTTC; CDR3aa: CASTNPGGDEQFF; v_gene: TRBV7-2; abundance: .; d_gene: .; j_gene: TRBJ2-1
CDR3nt: TGTGCCAGCAGTTTGACGACAGGATCAGGCAATGAGCAGTTCTTC; CDR3aa: CASSLTTGSGNEQFF; v_gene: TRBV28; abundance: once; d_gene: .; j_gene: TRBJ2-1
CDR3nt: TGTGCCAGCAGTGCGCCGTGGAGGGGGACGCAGTATTTT; CDR3aa: CASSAPWRGTQYF; v_gene: TRBV2; abundance: .; d_gene: .; j_gene: TRBJ2-3
CDR3nt: TGTGCCAGCAGTTACGACCCGACAGGCGAGCAGTACTTC; CDR3aa: CASSYDPTGEQYF; v_gene: TRBV6-5; abundance: .; d_gene: .; j_gene: TRBJ2-7
CDR3nt: TGTGCCAGCAGCTTGATCCAGGGCTATGGCTACACCTTC; CDR3aa: CASSLIQGYGYTF; v_gene: TRBV11-2; abundance: .; d_gene: .; j_gene: TRBJ1-2
CDR3nt: TGTGCCAGCAGTTTGGTCCAGCCCTTAGCCCACAATCAGCCCCAGCATTTT; CDR3aa: CASSLVQPLAHNQPQHF; v_gene: TRBV28; abundance: once; d_gene: .; j_gene: TRBJ1-5
CDR3nt: TGCGCCAGCAGCCCAGGGCGGTGGGGACCCGAGCAGTACTTC; CDR3aa: CASSPGRWGPEQYF; v_gene: TRBV5-1; abundance: .; d_gene: .; j_gene: TRBJ2-7
CDR3nt: TGTGCCAGCAGCGTAGATTCCGAGGGCTCTGGAAACACCATATATTTT; CDR3aa: CASSVDSEGSGNTIYF; v_gene: TRBV9; abundance: .; d_gene: .; j_gene: TRBJ1-3
CDR3nt: TGTGCCAGTAGTATAGGACGTCGAGAGGATACGCAGTATTTT; CDR3aa: CASSIGRREDTQYF; v_gene: TRBV19; abundance: once; d_gene: .; j_gene: TRBJ2-3
CDR3nt: TGTGCCTGGACCGTCCGGAGAGGACGGGGGGAAACACCAACTAATGAAAAACTGTTTTTT; CDR3aa: CAWTVRRGRGETPTNEKLFF; v_gene: TRBV30; abundance: .; d_gene: .; j_gene: TRBJ1-4
CDR3nt: TGTGCCAGCAGCTCCTGGCGGGGACAGGGGCGATCACCGGGAAACACCATATATTTT; CDR3aa: CASSSWRGQGRSPGNTIYF; v_gene: TRBV5-8; abundance: .; d_gene: TRBD1; j_gene: TRBJ1-3
CDR3nt: TGTGCCAGCAGCTTAGTTTATTGGGGGAGTTCCTACAATGAGCAGTTCTTC; CDR3aa: CASSLVYWGSSYNEQFF; v_gene: TRBV7-2; abundance: .; d_gene: .; j_gene: TRBJ2-1
CDR3nt: TGCGCCAGCAGCCGGGGAGCGGGGGGGGAGACCCAGTACTTC; CDR3aa: CASSRGAGGETQYF; v_gene: TRBV4-1; abundance: .; d_gene: TRBD2; j_gene: TRBJ2-5
CDR3nt: TGTGCCAGCAGCAAAGAAGGGCGCCAGCCCCAGCATTTT; CDR3aa: CASSKEGRQPQHF; v_gene: TRBV21-1; abundance: few; d_gene: .; j_gene: TRBJ1-5
CDR3nt: TGTGCCAGCAGTTTTAGGATTCGGATCACAGATACGCAGTATTTT; CDR3aa: CASSFRIRITDTQYF; v_gene: TRBV28; abundance: .; d_gene: .; j_gene: TRBJ2-3
CDR3nt: TGTGCCAGTAGCGAGAGTCTCGGACGCCGCGTACCCCAGCATTTT; CDR3aa: CASSESLGRRVPQHF; v_gene: TRBV19; abundance: .; d_gene: .; j_gene: TRBJ1-5
CDR3nt: TGTGCCACCAGCGAACTAGGACGGAACAATGAGCAGTTCTTC; CDR3aa: CATSELGRNNEQFF; v_gene: TRBV15; abundance: .; d_gene: .; j_gene: TRBJ2-1
CDR3nt: TGTGCCAGCAGTTACTCATCTGGGAGCCCCCAAGAGACCCAGTACTTC; CDR3aa: CASSYSSGSPQETQYF; v_gene: TRBV6-5; abundance: .; d_gene: .; j_gene: TRBJ2-5
CDR3nt: TGTGCCAGCAGCTCTGGGTCGTTAGATACGCAGTATTTT; CDR3aa: CASSSGSLDTQYF; v_gene: TRBV11-3; abundance: .; d_gene: .; j_gene: TRBJ2-3
CDR3nt: TGTGCCAGCAGCCCGGGCGGGGGCTCTGGGGCCAACGTCCTGACTTTC; CDR3aa: CASSPGGGSGANVLTF; v_gene: TRBV5-8; abundance: .; d_gene: TRBD2; j_gene: TRBJ2-6
CDR3nt: TGTGCCATCAGTGAGTCTCGCGAGGCTGAAGCTTTCTTT; CDR3aa: CAISESREAEAFF; v_gene: TRBV10-3; abundance: .; d_gene: .; j_gene: TRBJ1-1
CDR3nt: TGTGCCAGCAGCGAACCCCAGGGTCGCACCGGGGAGCTGTTTTTT; CDR3aa: CASSEPQGRTGELFF; v_gene: TRBV7-2; abundance: .; d_gene: .; j_gene: TRBJ2-2
CDR3nt: TGTGCCAGCGGGACTAGCGGGAGTATCGGTGAGCAGTTCTTC; CDR3aa: CASGTSGSIGEQFF; v_gene: TRBV6-6; abundance: .; d_gene: TRBD2; j_gene: TRBJ2-1
CDR3nt: TGTGCCAGCAGCCGGACGGGACGCACAAGCGAGCAGTACTTC; CDR3aa: CASSRTGRTSEQYF; v_gene: TRBV11-3; abundance: .; d_gene: .; j_gene: TRBJ2-7
CDR3nt: TGTGCCAGCAGCCGCTTCAGGGGTACTGAAGCTTTCTTT; CDR3aa: CASSRFRGTEAFF; v_gene: TRBV14; abundance: once; d_gene: .; j_gene: TRBJ1-1
CDR3nt: TGTGCCAGCAGCGTAGGGGCTATTGGGTGGGGCACAGATACGCAGTATTTT; CDR3aa: CASSVGAIGWGTDTQYF; v_gene: TRBV9; abundance: .; d_gene: .; j_gene: TRBJ2-3
CDR3nt: TGCAGCGTTAACAGGGGGACAGATCAAGAGACCCAGTACTTC; CDR3aa: CSVNRGTDQETQYF; v_gene: TRBV29-1; abundance: .; d_gene: TRBD1; j_gene: TRBJ2-5
CDR3nt: TGTGCCAGCAGCGTCGTAGGACGGTATACCGGGGAGCTGTTTTTT; CDR3aa: CASSVVGRYTGELFF; v_gene: TRBV9; abundance: .; d_gene: .; j_gene: TRBJ2-2
CDR3nt: TGCAGCGTTGATGTCGGGGGGAGTAATGAAAAACTGTTTTTT; CDR3aa: CSVDVGGSNEKLFF; v_gene: TRBV29-1; abundance: .; d_gene: .; j_gene: TRBJ1-4
CDR3nt: TGTGCAAGTCGCTCCCCCCGAGGCTACAATGAGCAGTTCTTC; CDR3aa: CASRSPRGYNEQFF; v_gene: TRBV12-2; abundance: .; d_gene: .; j_gene: TRBJ2-1
CDR3nt: TGTGCCAGCAGCGTAGCCGGACAGGGGACGGCTTTCTTT; CDR3aa: CASSVAGQGTAFF; v_gene: TRBV9; abundance: .; d_gene: TRBD1; j_gene: TRBJ1-1